Presented here are 28 T cell receptor beta chains from one specimen sequenced in a study of OX40 agonist ivuxolimab in advanced cancers. Here immunoSEQ multiplex PCR was the method, and the copy in TCRdb shows in-frame clones only, minus some. The sample contains tens of thousands of clones, approximately 90% of which appear only once. This specimen was CD4+ or CD8+ T cells sorted from blood, taken in a trial of the OX40 agonist ivuxolimab. The receptors stem from an adult with an advanced solid tumor such as melanoma, head and neck, liver or kidney cancer.

The genes are TRBV27 and TRBJ2-2, with no clear D. Germline CDR1 is MNHEY and CDR2 is SMNVEV (reference sequence). Trimming shortened V by 8 bases and J by 0 bases, and 13 bases separated the two germline ends. This CDR3 region has 15 residues. As DNA, the CDR3 is TGTGCCAGCGCATACAACCGCCCGAACACCGGGGAGCTGTTTTTT. Its translation: CASAYNRPNTGELFF.

This chain connects TRBV28 to TRBJ2-2, with D tentatively TRBD1 (6 bases). Trimming left V 6 bases short and J 1 base short, with 12 bases between. Germline values: CDR1 MDHEN, CDR2 SYDVKM. There are 15 residues in the CDR3. The CDR3 bases are TGTGCCAGCAGGTGGGGCAGGGGGAACACCGGGGAGCTGTTTTTT. It yields the protein CASRWGRGNTGELFF. The variable domain in full, with the rest retrieved from reference TRBV28 and TRBJ2-2, is DVKVTQSSRYLVKRTGEKVFLECVQDMDHENMFWYRQDPGLGLRLIYFSYDVKMKEKGDIPEGYSVSREKKERFSLILESASTNQTSMYLCASRWGRGNTGELFFGEGSRLTVL.

This chain connects TRBV5-4 to TRBJ2-5, with D possibly matching TRBD1 (6 bases). This CDR3 is built from 15 residues. Trimming cost V 4 bases and J 7 bases, with 20 bases left between them. Per germline, CDR1 SGHNT and CDR2 YYREEE (reference sequence). CDR3 coding DNA: TGTGCCAGCAGCGACCGAACAGGGTACCCCGGGACCCAGTACTTC. Its translation: CASSDRTGYPGTQYF.

The V and J genes are TRBV2 and TRBJ2-5; D is perhaps TRBD2 (6 bases). V lost 7 bases, J lost 0 bases, and 15 bases lay in between. The CDR3 is 15 residues long. Looked up from germline, CDR1 is SNHLY and CDR2 is FYNNEI. The CDR3 coding sequence is TGTGCCAGCACGGGGGAACCCACTTACCAAGAGACCCAGTACTTC. It is translated as CASTGEPTYQETQYF.

The V and J genes are TRBV5-1 and TRBJ2-7; no reliable D call. The CDR3 loop spans 13 amino acids. Germline CDR1 SGHRS, CDR2 YFSETQ. The V gene lost 4 bases and the J gene lost 4 bases, with 12 bases spanning the gap. CDR3 sequence reads: CASSPLIGYEQYF. In nucleotides, the CDR3 is TGCGCCAGCAGCCCCTTGATTGGGTACGAGCAGTACTTC.

V gene TRBV6-9 combines with J gene TRBJ1-2; the D is unclear. This CDR3 is 15 amino acids long. CDR1 is MNHGY, CDR2 SVAAGI, per germline. V was clipped by 2 bases and J by 2 bases, with 12 bases between them. DNA for the CDR3: TGTGCCAGCAGTTATGGTTTGGGGTCGAACTATGGCTACACCTTC. Amino acid sequence: CASSYGLGSNYGYTF.

The chain combines TRBV6-1 with TRBJ1-3; 10 bases fit TRBD1. This CDR3 comprises 15 residues. Germline values: CDR1 MNHNS, CDR2 SASEGT. V shed 3 bases, J shed 4 bases, and the junction held 3 bases outside the gene matches. The CDR3 region is CASSDGQGVGNTIYF. CDR3 DNA sequence: TGTGCCAGCAGTGATGGACAGGGGGTGGGAAACACCATATATTTT.

Turning to this clone: The junction departs from germline at one end; a sequencing error may be responsible. The rearrangement uses TRBV7-9 and TRBJ2-3; D not certain. In germline, CDR1 is SEHNR, CDR2 FQNEAQ (reference sequence). The CDR3 is 12 amino acids. The CDR3 is CAGSLLTDTQYF. The CDR3 region has the DNA TGTGCCGGCAGCCTACTCACAGATACGCAGTATTTT.

The chain links TRBV28 to TRBJ1-4; perhaps TRBD1 as D (5 bases). The V end lost 3 bases, the J end lost 6 bases, and 11 bases lay between the germline ends. The CDR3 has 14 amino acids. The germline V gene encodes CDR1 MDHEN and CDR2 SYDVKM. CDR3 sequence (DNA): TGTGCCAGCAGTTTCGGCCCAGGGCATGAAAAACTGTTTTTT. Its protein is CASSFGPGHEKLFF. The variable domain in full, completed from reference TRBV28 and TRBJ1-4, reads DVKVTQSSRYLVKRTGEKVFLECVQDMDHENMFWYRQDPGLGLRLIYFSYDVKMKEKGDIPEGYSVSREKKERFSLILESASTNQTSMYLCASSFGPGHEKLFFGSGTQLSVL.

V is TRBV11-2 and J is TRBJ2-5, with 7 bases lining up with TRBD2. Unmatched junction bases numbered 4, after V lost 5 bases and J lost 4 bases. CDR1 and CDR2 (germline): SGHAT, FQNNGV. The CDR3 runs to 13 residues. The CDR3 nucleotides read TGTGCCAGCAGCCTCTGGGAGGGAGAGACCCAGTACTTC. Protein: CASSLWEGETQYF.

The chain recombines TRBV6-5 with TRBJ1-5, with 7 bases identical to TRBD1. Looked up from germline, CDR1 is MNHEY and CDR2 is SVGAGI. The V gene end was trimmed by 6 bases and the J gene end by 7 bases; junction bases not matched to a gene: 9. This CDR3 has 14 amino acids. The CDR3 nucleotides read TGTGCCAGCAGAGAGACAGGGTCCGACCAGCCCCAGCATTTT. Protein: CASRETGSDQPQHF.

This chain links TRBV7-9 with TRBJ1-1; unclear D gene. Looked up from germline, CDR1 is SEHNR and CDR2 is FQNEAQ (reference sequence). The CDR3 totals 13 residues. V was trimmed by 8 bases and J by 5 bases, leaving 15 bases between them. The CDR3 reads CASFLRSGTEAFF. The CDR3 nucleotides read TGTGCCAGCTTTTTGAGGTCGGGAACTGAAGCTTTCTTT.

The chain couples TRBV7-9 to TRBJ1-4; 7 nucleotides line up with TRBD1. The junction had 7 bases not matched to a gene; V was cut back by 5 bases and J by 4 bases. CDR1 SEHNR and CDR2 FQNEAQ come from the germline V gene (reference sequence). The CDR3 loop spans 15 amino acids. CDR3 protein: CASSPQGGGNEKLFF. The CDR3 DNA is TGTGCCAGCAGCCCCCAGGGGGGGGGTAATGAAAAACTGTTTTTT.

The rearrangement uses TRBV10-3 and TRBJ1-1, with 7 bases lining up with TRBD1. Trimming cost V 7 bases and J 2 bases; bases outside gene matches: 7. CDR1 and CDR2 from the germline V gene are ENHRY and SYGVKD. The CDR3 is 14 amino acids. The CDR3 DNA reads as TGTGCCATCACCAAAGGACAGGTTAACACTGAAGCTTTCTTT. It codes for CAITKGQVNTEAFF.

In this sample, this clone turned up once. The CDR3 here is CASTPSGGGRTGELFF. CDR3 DNA sequence: TGTGCCAGCACCCCCTCCGGGGGAGGCAGAACCGGGGAGCTGTTTTTT. The V gene is TRBV7-3, the J gene TRBJ2-2, with D possibly TRBD2 on 6 matching bases. CDR1 is SGHTA, CDR2 FQGTGA, per germline. This CDR3 has 16 amino acids. Deletions cut 7 bases from V and 5 bases from J, with 20 bases between.

The chain carries TRBV29-1 and TRBJ2-1; D perhaps matches TRBD2 (5 bases). Germline V gene lookup returns CDR1 SQVTM and CDR2 ANQGSEA. V was cut by 4 bases and J by 9 bases, with 7 bases left in between. There are 10 residues in the CDR3. The CDR3 sequence: CSVGETEQFF. The DNA for the CDR3 is TGCAGCGTTGGGGAGACTGAGCAGTTCTTC.

J is TRBJ2-5 and V is TRBV2; D remains ambiguous. The V gene's germline CDR1 is SNHLY and CDR2 FYNNEI. The CDR3 loop spans 14 amino acids. Trimming removed 4 bases at V and 1 base at J, with 10 bases between. The CDR3 DNA reads as TGTGCCAGCAGTGTATTAAGGCCCCAAGAGACCCAGTACTTC. Translated, it gives CASSVLRPQETQYF. The entire variable domain, with the rest obtained from reference TRBV2 and TRBJ2-5, is as follows: EPEVTQTPSHQVTQMGQEVILRCVPISNHLYFYWYRQILGQKVEFLVSFYNNEISEKSEIFDDQFSVERPDGSNFTLKIRSTKLEDSAMYFCASSVLRPQETQYFGPGTRLLVL.

The chain links TRBV19 to TRBJ2-3; a possible D gene is TRBD2 (6 bases). Germline V lookup: CDR1 LNHDA, CDR2 SQIVND (reference sequence). The CDR3 runs 14 residues. Trimming took 5 bases from V and 2 from J, leaving 11 bases between them. The CDR3 coding sequence is TGTGCCAGTAGTCGGGACTCGATCACAGATACGCAGTATTTT. Its translation is CASSRDSITDTQYF.

This sequence joins TRBV7-9 and TRBJ2-3; TRBD1 aligns across 11 bases. CDR3 size: 15 residues. Germline CDR1 and CDR2: SEHNR and FQNEAQ (reference sequence). With 5 bases clipped from V and 5 bases from J, the junction kept 6 bases outside the gene matches. The CDR3, as DNA: TGTGCCAGCAGCATCGGGACAGGGGGTTTAGATACGCAGTATTTT. It translates to CASSIGTGGLDTQYF.

The chain links TRBV6-5 to TRBJ2-2, with no clear D. Trimming removed 6 bases at V and 6 bases at J, with 17 bases between. Looked up from germline, CDR1 is MNHEY and CDR2 is SVGAGI. The CDR3 runs 15 residues. The CDR3 bases are TGTGCCAGCAGCCCCCCTAGACCTAGATCCGGGGAGCTGTTTTTT. Translation: CASSPPRPRSGELFF.

The V and J genes are TRBV6-5 and TRBJ2-7, with D possibly TRBD1 on 5 matching bases. V lost 5 bases and J 0 bases, leaving 14 bases between the germline ends. Germline CDR1 is MNHEY and CDR2 is SVGAGI. The CDR3 covers 15 residues. The CDR3 bases are TGTGCCAGCAGTCCCGACAGTTCCAGCTCCTACGAGCAGTACTTC. This translates into CASSPDSSSSYEQYF.

The chain is built from TRBV30 and TRBJ1-4, with D uncertain. This CDR3 has 14 residues. The germline V gene encodes CDR1 GTSNPN and CDR2 SVGIG (reference sequence). V shed 0 bases and J shed 4 bases, with 9 bases lying between them. This chain's CDR3 is CAWSVANGNEKLFF. CDR3 in DNA: TGTGCCTGGAGTGTAGCGAACGGTAATGAAAAACTGTTTTTT.

This clone has more than one count but fewer than ten. In nucleotides, the CDR3 is TGTGCCAGCAGCTTCCAAGACCTGGGCCATGGCTACACCTTC. Translation: CASSFQDLGHGYTF. The V gene is TRBV9, the J gene TRBJ1-2; unclear D gene. The CDR3 has 14 amino acids. Looked up from germline, CDR1 is SGDLS and CDR2 is YYNGEE. The V end lost 4 bases, the J end lost 6 bases, and 16 bases lay between the germline ends.

CDR3 nucleotide sequence: TGCGCCAGCAGCAGTGGGGGCAGGGGGCCTGTCGGTAAGCAGTATTTT. It is translated as CASSSGGRGPVGKQYF. This sequence joins TRBV5-1 and TRBJ2-3; 8 nucleotides line up with TRBD1. Trimming removed 4 bases from V and 11 bases from J; junction bases left unmatched: 18. This CDR3 is 16 amino acids long. The germline V gene has CDR1 SGHRS and CDR2 YFSETQ.

The genes are TRBV19 and TRBJ1-1, with D tentatively TRBD1 (5 bases). Trimming removed 7 bases from V and 1 base from J, with 10 bases in between. In germline, CDR1 is LNHDA, CDR2 SQIVND (reference sequence). This CDR3 comprises 13 residues. CDR3 coding DNA: TGTGCCAGTACGCCCCAGGGGAACACTGAAGCTTTCTTT. Encoded protein: CASTPQGNTEAFF.

This chain uses TRBV5-6 with TRBJ2-5, with TRBD1 as a possible D gene (6 bases). CDR1 and CDR2 from the germline V gene are SGHDT and YYEEEE. This CDR3 has 14 amino acids. Deletions cut 4 bases from V and 5 bases from J, with 15 bases between. CDR3 region: CASSPSGAGETQYF. As DNA, the CDR3 is TGTGCCAGCAGCCCATCAGGGGCAGGGGAGACCCAGTACTTC.

The chain employs TRBV5-5 and TRBJ1-4, with a tentative D call TRBD1 (6 bases). The CDR3 has 17 residues. V was shortened by 5 bases and J by 3 bases, with 20 bases between the two germline ends. Germline CDR1 is SGHKS and CDR2 is YYEKEE (reference sequence). CDR3 DNA sequence: TGTGCCAGCAGACAGCGGGACACCGTCCAAGCTAATGAAAAACTGTTTTTT. Translating it yields CASRQRDTVQANEKLFF.

The chain employs TRBV6-4 and TRBJ2-5; possibly TRBD2 for D (6 bases). Germline CDR1 is MRHNA and CDR2 is SNTAGT. The CDR3 is made up of 14 amino acids. V was shortened by 3 bases and J by 7 bases, with 15 bases between the two germline ends. The CDR3 sequence is CASSENIGSVTQYF. In DNA, the CDR3 is TGTGCCAGCAGTGAGAATATCGGGAGCGTGACCCAGTACTTC.